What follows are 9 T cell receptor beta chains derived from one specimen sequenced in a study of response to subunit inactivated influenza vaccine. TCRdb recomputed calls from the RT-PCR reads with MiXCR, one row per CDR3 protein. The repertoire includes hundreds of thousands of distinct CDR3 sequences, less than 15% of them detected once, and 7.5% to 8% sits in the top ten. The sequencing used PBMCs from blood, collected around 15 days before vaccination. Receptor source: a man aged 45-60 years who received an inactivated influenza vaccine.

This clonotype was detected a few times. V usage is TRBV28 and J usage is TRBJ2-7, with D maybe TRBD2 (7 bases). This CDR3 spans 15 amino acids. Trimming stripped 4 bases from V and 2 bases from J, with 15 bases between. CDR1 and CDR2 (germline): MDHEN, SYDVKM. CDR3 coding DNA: TGTGCCAGCAGTTCAAACGGCGGGGGCACCTACGAGCAGTACTTC. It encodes CASSSNGGGTYEQYF. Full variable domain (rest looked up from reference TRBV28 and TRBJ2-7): DVKVTQSSRYLVKRTGEKVFLECVQDMDHENMFWYRQDPGLGLRLIYFSYDVKMKEKGDIPEGYSVSREKKERFSLILESASTNQTSMYLCASSSNGGGTYEQYFGPGTRLTVT.

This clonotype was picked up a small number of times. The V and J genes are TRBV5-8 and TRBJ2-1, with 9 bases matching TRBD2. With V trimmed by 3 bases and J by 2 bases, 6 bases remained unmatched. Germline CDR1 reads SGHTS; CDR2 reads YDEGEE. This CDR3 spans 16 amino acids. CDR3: CASSSIAGVAYNEQFF. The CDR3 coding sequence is TGTGCCAGCAGCTCGATAGCGGGGGTAGCCTACAATGAGCAGTTCTTC.

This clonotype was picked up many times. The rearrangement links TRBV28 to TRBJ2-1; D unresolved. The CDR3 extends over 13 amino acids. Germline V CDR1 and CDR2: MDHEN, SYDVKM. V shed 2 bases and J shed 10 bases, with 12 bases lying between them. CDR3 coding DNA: TGTGCCAGCAGTTTACCCCAGTCTTGGGAGCAGTTCTTC. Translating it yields CASSLPQSWEQFF.

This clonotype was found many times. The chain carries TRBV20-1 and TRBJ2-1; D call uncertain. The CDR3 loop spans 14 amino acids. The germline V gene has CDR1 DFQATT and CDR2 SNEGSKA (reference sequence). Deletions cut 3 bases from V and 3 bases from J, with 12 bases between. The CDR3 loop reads CSARSLSYYNEQFF. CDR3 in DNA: TGCAGTGCTAGGAGTTTGTCCTACTACAATGAGCAGTTCTTC.

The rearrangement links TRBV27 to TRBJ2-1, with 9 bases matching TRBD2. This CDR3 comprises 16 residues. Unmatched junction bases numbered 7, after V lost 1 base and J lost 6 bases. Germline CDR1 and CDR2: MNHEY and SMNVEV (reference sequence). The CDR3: CASSLLGVAGVNEQFF. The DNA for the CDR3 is TGTGCCAGCAGTTTATTGGGGGTAGCGGGAGTCAATGAGCAGTTCTTC.

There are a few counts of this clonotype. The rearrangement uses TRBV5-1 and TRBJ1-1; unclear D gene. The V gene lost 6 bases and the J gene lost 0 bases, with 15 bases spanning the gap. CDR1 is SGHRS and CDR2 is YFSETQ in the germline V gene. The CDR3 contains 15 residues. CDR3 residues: CASTHNGGVNTEAFF. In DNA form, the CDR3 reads TGCGCCAGCACCCATAATGGTGGGGTGAACACTGAAGCTTTCTTT. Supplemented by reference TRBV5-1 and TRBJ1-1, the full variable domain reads KAGVTQTPRYLIKTRGQQVTLSCSPISGHRSVSWYQQTPGQGLQFLFEYFSETQRNKGNFPGRFSGRQFSNSRSEMNVSTLELGDSALYLCASTHNGGVNTEAFFGQGTRLTVV.

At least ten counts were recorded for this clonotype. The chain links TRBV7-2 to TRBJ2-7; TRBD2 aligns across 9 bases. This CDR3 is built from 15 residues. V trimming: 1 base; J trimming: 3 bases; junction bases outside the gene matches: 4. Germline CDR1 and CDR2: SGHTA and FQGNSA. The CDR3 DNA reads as TGTGCCAGCAGCTTAGGGAGTAGCGGGAGCTACGAGCAGTACTTC. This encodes CASSLGSSGSYEQYF.

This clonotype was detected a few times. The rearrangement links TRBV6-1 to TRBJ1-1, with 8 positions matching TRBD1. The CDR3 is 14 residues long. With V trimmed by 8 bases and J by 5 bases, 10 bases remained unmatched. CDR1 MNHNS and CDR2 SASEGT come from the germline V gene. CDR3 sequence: CASGGAGGSTEAFF. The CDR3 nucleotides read TGTGCCAGCGGGGGGGCAGGGGGCTCGACTGAAGCTTTCTTT.

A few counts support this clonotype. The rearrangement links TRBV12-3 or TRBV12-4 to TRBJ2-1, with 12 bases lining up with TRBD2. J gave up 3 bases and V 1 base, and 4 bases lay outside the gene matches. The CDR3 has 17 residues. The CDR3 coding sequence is TGTGCCAGCAGTTTAGGACTAGCGGGAGTTGGCTACAATGAGCAGTTCTTC. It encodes CASSLGLAGVGYNEQFF.